This T cell receptor beta chain came from a study of identical twins. V gave up 0 bases and J gave up 1 base, with 11 bases separating them. The CDR3 consists of 16 residues. This clonotype appeared a few times. A universal primer site was added by template switching, and unique molecular identifiers were carried by the cDNA. Each CDR3 protein gets one entry after TCRdb re-called the 5' RACE reads with MiXCR. The data hold 1.5 million to 2 million distinct CDR3 sequences, with 32% observed a single time. The V and J genes are TRBV12-3 or TRBV12-4 and TRBJ2-3, with D possibly being TRBD1 or TRBD2 (6 bases each). The TCR was taken from a newborn girl in good health. What was sequenced was cord blood. The CDR3 reads CASSLAWGAGTDTQYF. CDR3 sequence (DNA): TGTGCCAGCAGTTTAGCTTGGGGGGCGGGCACAGATACGCAGTATTTT.